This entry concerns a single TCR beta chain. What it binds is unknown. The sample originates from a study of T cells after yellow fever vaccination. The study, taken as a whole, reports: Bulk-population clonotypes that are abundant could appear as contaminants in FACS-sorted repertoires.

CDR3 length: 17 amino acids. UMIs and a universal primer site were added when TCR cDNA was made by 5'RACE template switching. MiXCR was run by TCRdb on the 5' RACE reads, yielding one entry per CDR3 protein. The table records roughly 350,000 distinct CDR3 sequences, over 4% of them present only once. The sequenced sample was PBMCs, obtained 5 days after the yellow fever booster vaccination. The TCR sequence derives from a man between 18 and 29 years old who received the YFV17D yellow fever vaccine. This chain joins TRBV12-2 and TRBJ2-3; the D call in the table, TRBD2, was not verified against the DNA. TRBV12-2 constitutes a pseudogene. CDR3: CASRLAPCRDLADTQYF. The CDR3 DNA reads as TGTGCAAGTCGCTTAGCACCGTGCAGGGATCTAGCAGATACGCAGTATTTT.